This T cell receptor beta chain was obtained from a study of response to subunit inactivated influenza vaccine. TCRdb re-derived calls from the RT-PCR reads in MiXCR, one entry per CDR3 protein. The sample lists about 300,000 distinct CDR3 sequences, 20% to 25% seen once, with around a tenth in the top ten. This clonotype was seen only a few times. The junction differs from germline at one of its ends, possibly a read error. The CDR3 runs to 11 residues. The germline V gene has CDR1 MNHNS and CDR2 SASEGT. The specimen comprised PBMCs from blood, sampled about 20 months after vaccination. The clonotype was recovered from a man between 50 and 75 years old who received an inactivated influenza vaccine. This sequence joins TRBV6-1 and TRBJ2-7, with a possible D match to TRBD1 (5 bases). DNA of the CDR3: TGTGCCAGCAGTGAAGCGCGACAGCATTACTTC. This codes for CASSEARQHYF.